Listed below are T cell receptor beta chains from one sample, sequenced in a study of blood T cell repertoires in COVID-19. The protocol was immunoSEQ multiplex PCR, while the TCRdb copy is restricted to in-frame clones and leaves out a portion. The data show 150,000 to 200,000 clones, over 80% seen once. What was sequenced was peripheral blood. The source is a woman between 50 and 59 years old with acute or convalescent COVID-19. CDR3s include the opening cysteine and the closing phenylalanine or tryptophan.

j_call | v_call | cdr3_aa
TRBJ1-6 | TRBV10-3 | CAIRGTGDSRNSPLHF
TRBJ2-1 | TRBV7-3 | CASSLTSGPYNEQFF
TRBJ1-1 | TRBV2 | CASSAEGRTEAFF
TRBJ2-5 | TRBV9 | CASSVDDNLETQYF
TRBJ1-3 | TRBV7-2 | CASSFFGQGPGNTIYF
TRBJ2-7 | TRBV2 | CASSDEAGGRYEQYF
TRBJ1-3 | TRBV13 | CASSGTGSSGNTIYF
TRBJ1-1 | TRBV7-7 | CASSPSLRTEAFF
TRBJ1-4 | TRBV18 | CASSPPGGSTNEKLFF
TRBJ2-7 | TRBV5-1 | CASSLVPESYEQYF
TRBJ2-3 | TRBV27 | CASSLQGADTQYF
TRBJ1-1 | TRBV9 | CASSVRPSREEGNTEAFF
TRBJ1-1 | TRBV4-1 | CASSPEPGRNTEAFF
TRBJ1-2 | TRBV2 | CAKTGGYGYTF
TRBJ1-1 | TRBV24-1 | CATRPGGGGGAGEAFF
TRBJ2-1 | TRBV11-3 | CASKSGGVPWDNEQFF
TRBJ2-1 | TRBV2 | CASSGSSGVWNEQFF
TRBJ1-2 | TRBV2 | CASSGGEYTF
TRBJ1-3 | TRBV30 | CAWRPRGLVNTIYF
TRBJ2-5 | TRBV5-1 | CASSFTGKQETQYF